One and the same sample provided the 30 T cell receptor beta chains below, sequenced in a study of cytomegalovirus exposure and HLA in healthy donors. The study ran its PCR with 60 Vbeta and 13 Jbeta primers. This table comes from immunoSEQ multiplex PCR, and its TCRdb copy is limited to in-frame clones, with some not included. This sample's table has 20,000 to 25,000 clones. Sequencing was done on a sample of PBMCs. Receptor source: a male donor in good health and CMV-seropositive.

The chain is built from TRBV5-5 and TRBJ1-5; D is unresolved. This CDR3 is 15 amino acids long. The V gene's germline CDR1 is SGHKS and CDR2 YYEKEE (reference sequence). Trimming pared 2 bases from V and 0 bases from J, leaving 9 bases between. The CDR3 DNA reads as TGTGCCAGCAGCTTACACCCAAGTAGCAATCAGCCCCAGCATTTT. Translating gives CASSLHPSSNQPQHF.

The chain couples TRBV19 to TRBJ2-2, with TRBD2 identical over 7 bases. The CDR3 spans 14 residues. Germline CDR1 and CDR2: LNHDA and SQIVND (reference sequence). J was trimmed by 5 bases and V by 8 bases; bases with no gene match: 8. The DNA of the CDR3 is TGTGCCAGTGGACCGGGACTATTAACCGGGGAGCTGTTTTTT. Protein product: CASGPGLLTGELFF.

The CDR3 coding sequence is TGTGCCAGCAGTCCCGGGACAGGGGATGGCTACACCTTC. This encodes CASSPGTGDGYTF. This rearrangement joins TRBV6-1 to TRBJ1-2; TRBD1 aligns across 10 bases. Unmatched junction bases numbered 3, after V lost 5 bases and J lost 6 bases. From germline, CDR1 is MNHNS and CDR2 SASEGT. The CDR3 consists of 13 residues.

V gene TRBV29-1 combines with J gene TRBJ1-5; 12 bases fit TRBD1. The CDR3 extends over 15 amino acids. The V and J ends lost 6 bases and 3 bases, in that order; junction bases with no gene match: 6. CDR1 and CDR2 (germline): SQVTM, ANQGSEA. CDR3 nucleotides: TGCAGCGTCGTGGGGACAGGGGGCTTCAATCAGCCCCAGCATTTT. It codes for CSVVGTGGFNQPQHF.

This chain uses TRBV7-9 with TRBJ1-1; D unclear. The germline V gene has CDR1 SEHNR and CDR2 FQNEAQ (reference sequence). V lost 1 base and J lost 11, with 14 bases in between. CDR3 length: 13 amino acids. The DNA of the CDR3 is TGTGCCAGCAGCTTAGGATCGGGGTCGGGGGCTTTCTTT. It yields the protein CASSLGSGSGAFF. Together with reference TRBV7-9 and TRBJ1-1, the CDR3 gives the full variable domain: DTGVSQNPRHKITKRGQNVTFRCDPISEHNRLYWYRQTLGQGPEFLTYFQNEAQLEKSRLLSDRFSAERPKGSFSTLEIQRTEQGDSAMYLCASSLGSGSGAFFGQGTRLTVV.

The chain is built from TRBV10-1 and TRBJ2-2; D gene uncertain. The CDR3 runs to 13 residues. Per the germline V gene, CDR1 is WNHNN and CDR2 is SYGVQD (reference sequence). Trimming took 0 bases from V and 6 from J, leaving 5 bases between them. CDR3 bases: TGCGCCAGCAGTGAGTCACAGCCCGGGGAGCTGTTTTTT. This sequence encodes CASSESQPGELFF.

This chain joins TRBV5-6 and TRBJ1-1; TRBD1 is a possible D gene (5 bases). The CDR3 consists of 11 residues. The V and J ends lost 0 bases and 11 bases respectively, with 8 bases between them. Germline loops: CDR1 SGHDT, CDR2 YYEEEE. The CDR3 is CASSLGGAAFF. CDR3 bases: TGTGCCAGCAGCTTGGGCGGGGCGGCTTTCTTT.

The CDR3 nucleotides read TGTGCCAGCAGTTACACACCGTTCCTCCTCTACGAGCAGTACTTC. Translated: CASSYTPFLLYEQYF. The J gene is TRBJ2-7, the V gene TRBV6-5; D is unclear. Between the trimmed V and J ends, which lost 2 bases and 3 bases, there was a span of 14 bases. CDR1 and CDR2 (germline): MNHEY, SVGAGI. This CDR3 comprises 15 residues.

The chain has TRBV4-1 and TRBJ2-7; weak D call: TRBD1 (6 bases). Trimming took 1 base from V and 3 from J, leaving 16 bases between them. The germline V gene has CDR1 MGHRA and CDR2 YSYEKL. The CDR3 totals 16 residues. The CDR3 DNA sequence: TGCGCCAGCAGCCAAGGTCGCGCAGGGGCGGACTACGAGCAGTACTTC. Protein sequence: CASSQGRAGADYEQYF.

V is TRBV9 and J is TRBJ2-4; 8 positions match TRBD1. Germline CDR1 SGDLS, CDR2 YYNGEE. V lost 3 bases to trimming and J lost 9 bases; unmatched junction nucleotides: 8. The CDR3 has 14 amino acids. As DNA, the CDR3 is TGTGCCAGCAGCGCGGGACAGGAGGTAACCATTCAGTACTTC. Its protein product is CASSAGQEVTIQYF. Looking up the rest from reference TRBV9 and TRBJ2-4 gives the full variable domain: DSGVTQTPKHLITATGQRVTLRCSPRSGDLSVYWYQQSLDQGLQFLIQYYNGEERAKGNILERFSAQQFPDLHSELNLSSLELGDSALYFCASSAGQEVTIQYFGAGTRLSVL.

The V call is TRBV9, the J call TRBJ1-2, with D possibly matching TRBD1 (5 bases). The CDR3 consists of 15 residues. V was clipped by 0 bases and J by 4 bases, with 13 bases between them. The V gene's germline CDR1 is SGDLS and CDR2 YYNGEE. The CDR3: CASSVGLGGTYGYTF. The CDR3 coding sequence is TGTGCCAGCAGCGTAGGTCTGGGAGGGACCTATGGCTACACCTTC.

The chain employs TRBV19 and TRBJ1-5; perhaps TRBD1 as D (6 bases). The V end was cut by 4 bases, the J end by 7 bases, with 11 bases between. The length of the CDR3 is 13 residues. Germline V lookup: CDR1 LNHDA, CDR2 SQIVND (reference sequence). The CDR3 is CASSTQGNQPQHF. In nucleotides, the CDR3 is TGTGCCAGTAGTACTCAGGGGAACCAGCCCCAGCATTTT.

The J gene is TRBJ1-2, the V gene TRBV5-4, with TRBD1 identical over 7 bases. CDR1 is SGHNT and CDR2 is YYREEE in the germline V gene (reference sequence). Trimming removed 2 bases from V and 4 bases from J; junction bases left unmatched: 2. The CDR3 length is 13 residues. The CDR3 loop reads CASSFGTVYGYTF. The CDR3 bases are TGTGCCAGCAGCTTTGGGACAGTCTATGGCTACACCTTC. Filled out from reference TRBV5-4 and TRBJ1-2, the complete variable domain reads ETGVTQSPTHLIKTRGQQVTLRCSSQSGHNTVSWYQQALGQGPQFIFQYYREEENGRGNFPPRFSGLQFPNYSSELNVNALELDDSALYLCASSFGTVYGYTFGSGTRLTVV.

V gene TRBV10-1 combines with J gene TRBJ1-4, with 8 bases matching TRBD1. The V gene end was trimmed by 7 bases and the J gene end by 6 bases; junction bases not matched to a gene: 7. CDR3 length: 14 residues. Per the germline V gene, CDR1 is WNHNN and CDR2 is SYGVQD (reference sequence). In DNA, the CDR3 is TGCGCCAGCAACGCAGGACAGGGTGATGAAAAACTGTTTTTT. It yields the protein CASNAGQGDEKLFF.

The chain uses TRBV9 and TRBJ2-6; D is possibly TRBD2 (5 bases). This CDR3 has 17 amino acids. Per germline, CDR1 SGDLS and CDR2 YYNGEE. Trimming pared 0 bases from V and 2 bases from J, leaving 12 bases between. For the CDR3, the DNA is TGTGCCAGCAGCGTAGGAGGGAGTTTCCCTGGGGCCAACGTCCTGACTTTC. Residues: CASSVGGSFPGANVLTF. The variable domain in full, completed from reference TRBV9 and TRBJ2-6, reads DSGVTQTPKHLITATGQRVTLRCSPRSGDLSVYWYQQSLDQGLQFLIQYYNGEERAKGNILERFSAQQFPDLHSELNLSSLELGDSALYFCASSVGGSFPGANVLTFGAGSRLTVL.

This chain connects TRBV5-6 to TRBJ1-2; possible D gene TRBD1, 5 bases. CDR3 length: 13 residues. Germline-derived CDR1 and CDR2 are SGHDT and YYEEEE. Trimming removed 1 base at V and 8 bases at J, with 12 bases between. The CDR3 sequence: CASSLNTGDGYTF. In DNA form, the CDR3 reads TGTGCCAGCAGCTTGAATACAGGAGACGGCTACACCTTC.

J is TRBJ2-5 and V is TRBV7-3, with D uncertain. The germline V gene encodes CDR1 SGHTA and CDR2 FQGTGA. The CDR3 covers 13 residues. V shed 5 bases and J shed 4 bases, with 11 bases lying between them. In nucleotides, the CDR3 is TGTGCCAGCAGCCCCCAAGGAGTAGAGACCCAGTACTTC. It yields the protein CASSPQGVETQYF. Variable domain in full (rest from reference TRBV7-3 and TRBJ2-5): GAGVSQTPSNKVTEKGKYVELRCDPISGHTALYWYRQSLGQGPEFLIYFQGTGAADDSGLPNDRFFAVRPEGSVSTLKIQRTERGDSAVYLCASSPQGVETQYFGPGTRLLVL.

The chain links TRBV15 to TRBJ2-3; TRBD2 aligns across 7 bases. From germline, CDR1 is LNHNV and CDR2 YYDKDF (reference sequence). The CDR3 contains 15 residues. The V and J ends lost 0 bases and 4 bases, in that order; junction bases with no gene match: 4. CDR3 sequence (DNA): TGTGCCACCAGCAGAGAATCCGGGAGGTCAGATACGCAGTATTTT. Translation gives CATSRESGRSDTQYF.

The rearrangement links TRBV18 to TRBJ1-2, with a tentative D call TRBD1 (5 bases). V was clipped by 6 bases and J by 8 bases, with 13 bases between them. This CDR3 comprises 12 residues. Germline V gene lookup returns CDR1 KGHSH and CDR2 LQKENI. CDR3 protein: CASSQGEGGYTF. Written as DNA, the CDR3 is TGTGCCAGCTCCCAAGGGGAGGGAGGCTACACCTTC.

The rearrangement joins TRBV27 to TRBJ2-1; possibly TRBD1 for D (6 bases). Germline loops: CDR1 MNHEY, CDR2 SMNVEV (reference sequence). Trimming removed 3 bases from V and 10 bases from J, with 10 bases in between. The length of the CDR3 is 12 residues. CDR3 loop: CASSLTGTEQFF. As DNA, the CDR3 is TGTGCCAGCAGTTTGACGGGGACAGAGCAGTTCTTC.

The chain is built from TRBV7-9 and TRBJ2-1; 8 bases match TRBD2. The V gene's germline CDR1 is SEHNR and CDR2 FQNEAQ (reference sequence). The CDR3 has 19 amino acids. V trimming: 0 bases; J trimming: 2 bases; junction bases outside the gene matches: 12. CDR3 residues: CASSLALGRAGQAYNEQFF. CDR3 bases: TGTGCCAGCAGCTTAGCGCTCGGGAGGGCCGGGCAGGCCTACAATGAGCAGTTCTTC.

This sequence joins TRBV27 and TRBJ2-1, with TRBD1 as a possible D gene (5 bases). Trimming left V 9 bases short and J 3 bases short, with 18 bases between. This CDR3 has 15 residues. CDR1 MNHEY and CDR2 SMNVEV come from the germline V gene (reference sequence). In nucleotides, the CDR3 is TGTGCCAGAGAGCCCAAAACAAGGGGCTACAATGAGCAGTTCTTC. It encodes CAREPKTRGYNEQFF.

V usage is TRBV29-1 and J usage is TRBJ1-2; 8 bases are a match to TRBD1. This CDR3 spans 13 amino acids. Trimming removed 2 bases from V and 8 bases from J; junction bases left unmatched: 7. CDR1 SQVTM and CDR2 ANQGSEA come from the germline V gene. This CDR3 is CSVERTGSQGYTF. Here the CDR3 DNA reads TGCAGCGTTGAACGGACAGGGTCTCAGGGCTACACCTTC.

The chain links TRBV27 to TRBJ1-5, with unresolved D. V lost 2 bases to trimming and J lost 1 base, with 15 bases between them. The length of the CDR3 is 17 residues. The V gene's germline CDR1 is MNHEY and CDR2 SMNVEV (reference sequence). CDR3 loop: CASSLHARAGSNQPQHF. The CDR3 DNA reads as TGTGCCAGCAGTTTACACGCGAGGGCAGGCAGCAATCAGCCCCAGCATTTT.

V is TRBV7-9 and J is TRBJ2-7; a possible D gene is TRBD1 (6 bases). Trimming removed 5 bases at V and 5 bases at J, with 13 bases between. Germline V gene lookup returns CDR1 SEHNR and CDR2 FQNEAQ (reference sequence). The CDR3 length is 13 residues. The CDR3 nucleotides are TGTGCCAGCAGCCAGTTACAGGGTGACGAGCAGTACTTC. Its translation is CASSQLQGDEQYF.

The gene calls are TRBV6-4 and TRBJ1-2, with D unresolved. In germline, CDR1 is MRHNA, CDR2 SNTAGT. This CDR3 has 11 residues. Trimming removed 7 bases from V and 6 bases from J, with 9 bases in between. DNA of the CDR3: TGTGCCAGCACCGCGGGGAATGGCTACACCTTC. Its protein product is CASTAGNGYTF.

This chain links TRBV6-1 with TRBJ2-4; D gene uncertain. Germline CDR1 and CDR2: MNHNS and SASEGT. Trimming shortened V by 2 bases and J by 6 bases, and 8 bases separated the two germline ends. This CDR3 has 13 amino acids. The CDR3 bases are TGTGCCAGCAGTGAAACAGCTCCAAACATTCAGTACTTC. It translates to CASSETAPNIQYF.

The rearrangement uses TRBV7-6 and TRBJ2-5, with 12 bases that match TRBD2. Germline V gene sequence: CDR1 SGHVS, CDR2 FNYEAQ. With 7 bases clipped from V and 7 bases from J, the junction kept 19 bases outside the gene matches. The CDR3 runs 18 residues. The CDR3 sequence: CASTQGPSGGDPWGTQYF. The DNA for the CDR3 is TGTGCCAGCACCCAGGGGCCTAGCGGGGGGGACCCCTGGGGGACCCAGTACTTC.

V gene TRBV6-5 combines with J gene TRBJ1-5; D is uncertain. The germline V and J ends were trimmed by 4 bases and 7 bases, with 11 bases remaining between them. The CDR3 has 13 amino acids. Germline values: CDR1 MNHEY, CDR2 SVGAGI. The CDR3 nucleotides read TGTGCCAGCAGTTCCGGGGTTAAACAGCCCCAGCATTTT. Encoded protein: CASSSGVKQPQHF.

This sequence joins TRBV28 and TRBJ2-3; 11 bases fit TRBD2. Germline assignment: CDR1 MDHEN and CDR2 SYDVKM. The trim removed 4 bases at V and 2 bases at J, leaving 8 bases unmatched. The CDR3 is 17 amino acids. Here the CDR3 reads CASSSALGLADTDTQYF. CDR3 nucleotide sequence: TGTGCCAGCAGTTCTGCCTTGGGACTAGCGGACACAGATACGCAGTATTTT.